This T cell receptor (beta chain) comes out of a study of early T cells in non-severe SARS-CoV-2 infection. For the study at large: Bulk RNA isolated from unsorted whole blood underwent sequencing; chains were not paired. Study-wide findings and caveats: Anti-spike CD8 responses were favored in VDJdb matching, and private and CD4 specificities were missed.

V lost 2 bases, J lost 4 bases, and 15 bases lay in between. Germline V gives CDR1 MNHEY, CDR2 SVGEGT. This CDR3 contains 16 residues. Unique molecular identifiers (one per individual cDNA molecule) were attached. TCRdb reanalysed the 5' RACE reads using MiXCR and keeps one entry per CDR3 protein. The data show about 92,000 distinct CDR3 sequences, with 16% seen just once and roughly 1.3% held by the top ten. Only a few counts were recorded for this clonotype. The antigen is not known. The gene calls are TRBV6-2 or TRBV6-3 and TRBJ2-1; D may be TRBD2 (5 bases). The sequence derives from an adult who was a healthcare worker with PCR-confirmed SARS-CoV-2 infection or an uninfected control (not recorded which). Material for sequencing was whole blood. The DNA for the CDR3 is TGTGCCAGCAGTTACCGCGGGTTACTAGATTACAATGAGCAGTTCTTC. As protein: CASSYRGLLDYNEQFF.